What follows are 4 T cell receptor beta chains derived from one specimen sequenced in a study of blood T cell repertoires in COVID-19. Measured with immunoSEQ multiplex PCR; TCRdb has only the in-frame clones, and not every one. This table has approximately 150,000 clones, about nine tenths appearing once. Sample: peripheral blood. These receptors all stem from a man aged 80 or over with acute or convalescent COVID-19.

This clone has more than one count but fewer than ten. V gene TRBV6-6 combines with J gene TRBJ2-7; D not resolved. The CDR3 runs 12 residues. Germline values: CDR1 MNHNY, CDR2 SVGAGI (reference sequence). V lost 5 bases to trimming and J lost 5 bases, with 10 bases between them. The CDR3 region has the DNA TGTGCCAGCAGTACAGATGTCGACGAGCAGTACTTC. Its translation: CASSTDVDEQYF.

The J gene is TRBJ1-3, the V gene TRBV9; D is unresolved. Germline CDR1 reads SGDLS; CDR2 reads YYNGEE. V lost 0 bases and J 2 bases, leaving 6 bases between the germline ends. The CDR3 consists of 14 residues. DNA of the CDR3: TGTGCCAGCAGCGTAGGAGGGACTGGAAACACCATATATTTT. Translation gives CASSVGGTGNTIYF.

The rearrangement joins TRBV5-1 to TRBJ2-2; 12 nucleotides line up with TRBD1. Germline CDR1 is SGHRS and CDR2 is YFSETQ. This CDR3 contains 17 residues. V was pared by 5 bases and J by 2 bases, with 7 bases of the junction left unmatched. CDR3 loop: CASRSGQGALNTGELFF. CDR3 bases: TGCGCCAGCAGGTCGGGACAGGGGGCCCTTAACACCGGGGAGCTGTTTTTT.

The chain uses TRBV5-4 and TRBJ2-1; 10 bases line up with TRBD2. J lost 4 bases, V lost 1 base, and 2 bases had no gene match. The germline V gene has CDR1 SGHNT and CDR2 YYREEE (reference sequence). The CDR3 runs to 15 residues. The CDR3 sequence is CASSLSGRAYNEQFF. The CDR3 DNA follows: TGTGCCAGCAGCTTGAGCGGGAGGGCTTACAATGAGCAGTTCTTC. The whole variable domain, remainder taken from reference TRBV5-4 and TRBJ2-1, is ETGVTQSPTHLIKTRGQQVTLRCSSQSGHNTVSWYQQALGQGPQFIFQYYREEENGRGNFPPRFSGLQFPNYSSELNVNALELDDSALYLCASSLSGRAYNEQFFGPGTRLTVL.